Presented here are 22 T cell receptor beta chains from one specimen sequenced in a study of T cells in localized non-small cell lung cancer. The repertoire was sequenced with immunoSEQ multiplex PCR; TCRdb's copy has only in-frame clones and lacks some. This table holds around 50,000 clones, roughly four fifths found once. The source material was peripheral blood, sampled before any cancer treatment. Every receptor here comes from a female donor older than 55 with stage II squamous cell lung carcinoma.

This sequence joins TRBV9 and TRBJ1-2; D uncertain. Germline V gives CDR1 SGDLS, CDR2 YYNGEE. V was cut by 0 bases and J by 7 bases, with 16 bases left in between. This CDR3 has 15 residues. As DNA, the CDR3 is TGTGCCAGCAGCGTAGCGGTGGCTCCAGCGTCTGGCTACACCTTC. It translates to CASSVAVAPASGYTF. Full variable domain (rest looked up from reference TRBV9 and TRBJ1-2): DSGVTQTPKHLITATGQRVTLRCSPRSGDLSVYWYQQSLDQGLQFLIQYYNGEERAKGNILERFSAQQFPDLHSELNLSSLELGDSALYFCASSVAVAPASGYTFGSGTRLTVV.

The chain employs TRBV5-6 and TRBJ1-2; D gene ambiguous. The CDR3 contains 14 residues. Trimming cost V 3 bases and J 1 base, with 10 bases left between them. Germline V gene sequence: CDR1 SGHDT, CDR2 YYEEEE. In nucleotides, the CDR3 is TGTGCCAGCAGCTCCTGGACGGGTAACTATGGCTACACCTTC. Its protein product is CASSSWTGNYGYTF.

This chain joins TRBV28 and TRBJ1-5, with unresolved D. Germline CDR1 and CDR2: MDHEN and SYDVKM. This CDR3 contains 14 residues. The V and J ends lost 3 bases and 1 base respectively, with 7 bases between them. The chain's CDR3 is CASSFAGSNQPQHF. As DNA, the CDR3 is TGTGCCAGCAGTTTTGCGGGAAGCAATCAGCCCCAGCATTTT.

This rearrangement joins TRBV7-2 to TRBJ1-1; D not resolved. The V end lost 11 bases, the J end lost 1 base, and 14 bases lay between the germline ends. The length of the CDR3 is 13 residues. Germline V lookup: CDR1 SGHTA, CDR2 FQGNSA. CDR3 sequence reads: CAANEVTNTEAFF. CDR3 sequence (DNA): TGTGCCGCCAACGAAGTTACGAACACTGAAGCTTTCTTT.

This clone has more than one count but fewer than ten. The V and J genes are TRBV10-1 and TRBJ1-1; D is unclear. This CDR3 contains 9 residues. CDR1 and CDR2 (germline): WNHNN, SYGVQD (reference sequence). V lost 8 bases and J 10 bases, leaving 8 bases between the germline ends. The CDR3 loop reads CASRGGAFF. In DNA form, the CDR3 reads TGCGCCAGCCGGGGTGGAGCTTTCTTT.

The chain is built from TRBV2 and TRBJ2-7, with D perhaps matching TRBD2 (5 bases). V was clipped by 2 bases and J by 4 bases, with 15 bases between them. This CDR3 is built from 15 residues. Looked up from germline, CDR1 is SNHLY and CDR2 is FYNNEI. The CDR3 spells CASSETGSNLYEQYF. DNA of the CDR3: TGTGCCAGCAGTGAAACGGGATCGAACCTATACGAGCAGTACTTC.

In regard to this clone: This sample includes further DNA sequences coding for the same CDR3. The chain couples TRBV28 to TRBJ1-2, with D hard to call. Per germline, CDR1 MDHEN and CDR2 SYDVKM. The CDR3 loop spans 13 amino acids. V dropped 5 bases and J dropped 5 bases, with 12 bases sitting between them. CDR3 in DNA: TGTGCCAGCAGTCCGGACCGATCGTATGGCTACACCTTC. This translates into CASSPDRSYGYTF.

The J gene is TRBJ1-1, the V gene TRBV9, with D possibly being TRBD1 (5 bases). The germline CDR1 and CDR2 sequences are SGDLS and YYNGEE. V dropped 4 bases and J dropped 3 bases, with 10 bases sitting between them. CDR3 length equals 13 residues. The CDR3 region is CASSPRGYTEAFF. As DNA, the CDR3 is TGTGCCAGCAGCCCGCGGGGGTACACTGAAGCTTTCTTT.

The CDR3 protein is CASSPRTVNEQFF. Written as DNA, the CDR3 is TGTGCCAGTAGTCCCCGGACCGTGAATGAGCAGTTCTTC. The chain links TRBV19 to TRBJ2-1, with D uncertain. The CDR3 length is 13 residues. V gave up 5 bases and J gave up 7 bases, with 12 bases separating them. Germline values: CDR1 LNHDA, CDR2 SQIVND (reference sequence). The variable domain in full, completed from reference TRBV19 and TRBJ2-1, reads DGGITQSPKYLFRKEGQNVTLSCEQNLNHDAMYWYRQDPGQGLRLIYYSQIVNDFQKGDIAEGYSVSREKKESFPLTVTSAQKNPTAFYLCASSPRTVNEQFFGPGTRLTVL.

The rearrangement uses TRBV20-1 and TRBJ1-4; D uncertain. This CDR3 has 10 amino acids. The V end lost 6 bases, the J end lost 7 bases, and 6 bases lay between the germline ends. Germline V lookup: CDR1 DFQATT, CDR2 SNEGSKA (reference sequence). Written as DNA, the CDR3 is TGCAGTGCCTTAGCTGAAAAACTGTTTTTT. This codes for CSALAEKLFF.

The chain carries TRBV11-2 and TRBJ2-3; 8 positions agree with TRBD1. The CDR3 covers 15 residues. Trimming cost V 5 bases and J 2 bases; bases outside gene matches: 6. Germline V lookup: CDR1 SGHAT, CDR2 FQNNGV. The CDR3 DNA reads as TGTGCCAGCAGCCCCCGGACAGGGACCACAGATACGCAGTATTTT. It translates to CASSPRTGTTDTQYF.

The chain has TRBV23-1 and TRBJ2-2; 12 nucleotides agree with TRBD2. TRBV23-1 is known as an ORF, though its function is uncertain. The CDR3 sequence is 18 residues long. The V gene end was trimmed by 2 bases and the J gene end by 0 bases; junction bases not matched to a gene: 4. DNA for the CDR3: TGCGCCAGCAGTCAACGACTAGCGGGGGCCCCGAACACCGGGGAGCTGTTTTTT. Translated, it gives CASSQRLAGAPNTGELFF.

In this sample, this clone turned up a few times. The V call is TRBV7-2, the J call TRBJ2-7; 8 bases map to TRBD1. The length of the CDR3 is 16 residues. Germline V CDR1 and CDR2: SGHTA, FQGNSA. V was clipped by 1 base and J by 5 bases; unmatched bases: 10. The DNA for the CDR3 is TGTGCCAGCAGCTTAGGTCTATCGGGACAGGAACACGAGCAGTACTTC. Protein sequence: CASSLGLSGQEHEQYF.

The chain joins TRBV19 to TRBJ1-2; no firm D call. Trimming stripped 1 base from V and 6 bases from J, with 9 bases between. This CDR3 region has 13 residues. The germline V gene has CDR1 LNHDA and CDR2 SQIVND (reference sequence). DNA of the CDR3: TGTGCCAGTAGTATAGCAGGAATCGATGGCTACACCTTC. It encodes CASSIAGIDGYTF.

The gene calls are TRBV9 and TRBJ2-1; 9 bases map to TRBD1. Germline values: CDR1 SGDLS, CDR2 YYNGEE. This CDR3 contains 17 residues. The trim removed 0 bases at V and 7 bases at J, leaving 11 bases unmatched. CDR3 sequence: CASSVALTTGGQNEQFF. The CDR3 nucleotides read TGTGCCAGCAGCGTAGCCCTTACCACAGGGGGCCAAAATGAGCAGTTCTTC.

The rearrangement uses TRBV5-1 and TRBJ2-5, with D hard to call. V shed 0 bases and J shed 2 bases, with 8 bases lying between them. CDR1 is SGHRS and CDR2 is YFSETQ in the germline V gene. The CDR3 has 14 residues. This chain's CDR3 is CASSLGTLQETQYF. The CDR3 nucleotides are TGCGCCAGCAGCTTGGGGACCCTACAAGAGACCCAGTACTTC.

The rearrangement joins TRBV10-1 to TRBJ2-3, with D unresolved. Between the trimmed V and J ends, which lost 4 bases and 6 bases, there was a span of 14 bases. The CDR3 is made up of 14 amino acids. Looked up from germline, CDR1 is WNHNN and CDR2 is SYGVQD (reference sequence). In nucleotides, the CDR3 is TGCGCCAGCAGTGTGGGAAGGGATGCGGATACGCAGTATTTT. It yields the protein CASSVGRDADTQYF.

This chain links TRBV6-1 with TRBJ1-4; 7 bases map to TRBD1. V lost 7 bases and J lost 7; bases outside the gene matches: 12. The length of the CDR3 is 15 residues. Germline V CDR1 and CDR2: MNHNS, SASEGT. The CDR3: CASIRTGPPGEKLFF. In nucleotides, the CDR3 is TGTGCCAGCATCCGGACAGGCCCCCCGGGTGAAAAACTGTTTTTT.

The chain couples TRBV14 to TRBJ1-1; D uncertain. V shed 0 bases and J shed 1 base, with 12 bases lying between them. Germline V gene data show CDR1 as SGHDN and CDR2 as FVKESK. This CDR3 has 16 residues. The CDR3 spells CASSQDGGVGNTEAFF. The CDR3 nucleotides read TGTGCCAGCAGCCAAGATGGCGGGGTCGGGAACACTGAAGCTTTCTTT.

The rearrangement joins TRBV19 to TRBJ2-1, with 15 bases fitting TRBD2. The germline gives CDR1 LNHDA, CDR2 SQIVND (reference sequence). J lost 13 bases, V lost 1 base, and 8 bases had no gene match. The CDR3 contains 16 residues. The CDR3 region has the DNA TGTGCCAGTAGTATAGTACGGACTAGCGGGGGGGCCGATCAGTTCTTC. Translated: CASSIVRTSGGADQFF.

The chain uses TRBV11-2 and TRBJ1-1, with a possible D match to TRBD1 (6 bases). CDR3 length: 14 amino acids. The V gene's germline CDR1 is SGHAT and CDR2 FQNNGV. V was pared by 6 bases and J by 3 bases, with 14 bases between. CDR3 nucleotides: TGTGCCAGCAGAAACCTCAGGGGAGACACTGAAGCTTTCTTT. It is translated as CASRNLRGDTEAFF.

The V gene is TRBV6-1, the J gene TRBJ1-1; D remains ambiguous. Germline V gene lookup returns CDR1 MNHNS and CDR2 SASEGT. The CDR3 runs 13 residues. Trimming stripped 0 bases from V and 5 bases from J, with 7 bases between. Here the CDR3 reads CASSEALRTEAFF. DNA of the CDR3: TGTGCCAGCAGTGAAGCCTTGAGAACTGAAGCTTTCTTT.